This T cell receptor (beta chain) was retrieved from a study of T-cell reconstitution after alpha-beta-depleted transplantation in children. J lost 4 bases, V lost 4 bases, and 3 bases had no gene match. The germline CDR1 and CDR2 sequences are SEHNR and FQNEAQ (reference sequence). The CDR3 contains 13 residues. The TCRbeta library incorporated unique molecular identifiers. TCRdb redid the calling of the PCR reads with MiXCR, one entry per CDR3 protein. The repertoire holds under 350,000 distinct CDR3 sequences, with around 9.6% as singletons. The sample here was PBMCs from the stem cell graft donor, taken from the stem cell graft. The receptor was isolated from a human donor who donated a stem cell graft to a child with SCID. The rearrangement links TRBV7-9 to TRBJ1-2, with 7 positions matching TRBD1. For the CDR3, the DNA is TGTGCCAGCAGCTATGGGACAGCCTATGGCTACACCTTC. It specifies CASSYGTAYGYTF.